The 9 T cell receptor beta chains reported below all come from one sample, sequenced in a study of vaccination effects on CD4 cells after COVID-19. No antigen has been identified for these receptors. Culturing for roughly 9 days preceded CD4+ T cell isolation. Subjects were given two BNT162b2 or mRNA-1273 vaccine doses. Repertoires were generated with immunoSEQ multiplex PCR, while TCRdb's copy carries only in-frame clones and drops some. The table has some 69,000 clones, approximately 73% seen once. The sample in question was CD4+ T cells from PBMCs cultured without peptide, obtained after COVID-19 vaccination. Source of these receptors: a human donor who received a COVID-19 vaccine.

This clone appeared a single time. This chain links TRBV29-1 with TRBJ2-5; the D is unclear. Per germline, CDR1 SQVTM and CDR2 ANQGSEA. V gave up 2 bases and J gave up 7 bases, with 11 bases separating them. The CDR3 is 12 amino acids. For the CDR3, the DNA is TGCAGCGTTGAACGAGCTTATGGGACCCAGTACTTC. It translates to CSVERAYGTQYF.

The CDR3: CASSPLTGREQYV. CDR3 nucleotides: TGTGCCAGCAGTCCCCTGACAGGGAGGGAGCAGTACGTC. The chain links TRBV7-9 to TRBJ2-7, with D possibly TRBD1 on 7 matching bases. This CDR3 has 13 residues. CDR1 and CDR2 from the germline V gene are SEHNR and FQNEAQ (reference sequence). Trimming shortened V by 6 bases and J by 7 bases, and 16 bases separated the two germline ends.

The chain couples TRBV7-9 to TRBJ2-3; 8 bases line up with TRBD2. The CDR3 has 16 amino acids. From germline, CDR1 is SEHNR and CDR2 FQNEAQ (reference sequence). The ends lost 1 base at V and 6 bases at J; junction bases unmatched: 9. The CDR3 nucleotides read TGTGCCAGCAGCTTAGATCTCCGGGGGGGCCTGGATACGCAGTATTTT. Its translation: CASSLDLRGGLDTQYF.

The chain uses TRBV11-3 and TRBJ1-1; no firm D call. Germline values: CDR1 SGHNT, CDR2 YENEEA. This CDR3 comprises 13 residues. V was cut by 1 base and J by 0 bases, with 3 bases left in between. CDR3 sequence: CASSLGVNTEAFF. Written as DNA, the CDR3 is TGTGCCAGCAGCTTAGGAGTGAACACTGAAGCTTTCTTT.

This chain's CDR3 is CASSEGGQGNSDTQYF. Written as DNA, the CDR3 is TGTGCCAGCAGTGAAGGGGGACAGGGGAACTCGGATACGCAGTATTTT. The genes are TRBV6-1 and TRBJ2-3, with 10 bases that match TRBD1. The CDR3 loop spans 16 amino acids. CDR1 is MNHNS, CDR2 SASEGT, per germline. J was trimmed by 6 bases and V by 1 base; bases with no gene match: 7.

V and J are TRBV28 and TRBJ1-2, with a possible D match to TRBD1 (5 bases). Germline V gene lookup returns CDR1 MDHEN and CDR2 SYDVKM. This CDR3 comprises 15 residues. Trimming pared 1 base from V and 4 bases from J, leaving 13 bases between. CDR3 bases: TGTGCCAGCAGTTTATCGGAGGGGAGAGTCTATGGCTACACCTTC. This gives the protein CASSLSEGRVYGYTF.

This clone appeared a few times. The chain uses TRBV10-1 and TRBJ1-2, with D maybe TRBD1 (5 bases). V was pared by 8 bases and J by 5 bases, with 18 bases between. Per germline, CDR1 WNHNN and CDR2 SYGVQD (reference sequence). This CDR3 comprises 14 residues. This CDR3 reads CASHQGSELYGYTF. The CDR3 DNA is TGCGCCAGCCATCAGGGCAGTGAGTTATATGGCTACACCTTC.

The rearrangement uses TRBV18 and TRBJ1-1; D remains ambiguous. Trimming shortened V by 3 bases and J by 1 base, and 12 bases separated the two germline ends. Germline V gives CDR1 KGHSH, CDR2 LQKENI. The CDR3 length is 15 residues. CDR3 residues: CASSPVGVSNTEAFF. The DNA for the CDR3 is TGTGCCAGCTCACCGGTGGGAGTCTCGAACACTGAAGCTTTCTTT.

This clone appeared once. The chain recombines TRBV3-1 (or the pseudogene TRBV3-2) with TRBJ2-1; perhaps TRBD1 as D (6 bases). The V and J ends lost 4 bases and 4 bases respectively, with 17 bases between them. Germline loops: CDR1 LGHDT, CDR2 YNNKEL (reference sequence). CDR3 length: 16 amino acids. The CDR3 loop reads CASSPRAGVGYNEQFF. CDR3 DNA sequence: TGTGCCAGCAGCCCACGGGCAGGGGTCGGGTACAATGAGCAGTTCTTC.